Listed here are 6 T cell receptor beta chains from one sample, sequenced in a study of CD8 T cells in Susac syndrome. With random hexamers, about 0.5 to 1 ug RNA was reverse transcribed. TCRdb reprocessed the immunoSEQ multiplex PCR reads via MiXCR and lists one record per CDR3 protein. The sample carries about 240,000 distinct CDR3 sequences, 90% to 96% recorded once. Sequencing was carried out using CD4+ T cells from PBMCs. These receptors all come from a human donor with Susac syndrome.

The V call is TRBV29-1, the J call TRBJ2-1; possible D gene TRBD1, 6 bases. Germline V gene data show CDR1 as SQVTM and CDR2 as ANQGSEA. V lost 4 bases to trimming and J lost 5 bases, with 9 bases between them. The CDR3 consists of 12 residues. CDR3 sequence: CSVGRDNNEQFF. CDR3 sequence (DNA): TGCAGCGTTGGTCGGGACAACAATGAGCAGTTCTTC.

The chain couples TRBV11-2 to TRBJ2-5; D is perhaps TRBD2 (5 bases). Germline CDR1 and CDR2: SGHAT and FQNNGV. Trimming removed 5 bases from V and 4 bases from J, with 23 bases in between. CDR3 length equals 17 residues. CDR3 region: CASSPWMDGASGETQYF. As DNA, the CDR3 is TGTGCCAGCAGCCCCTGGATGGACGGAGCAAGCGGAGAGACCCAGTACTTC.

This clonotype was observed a single time. The chain is built from TRBV15 and TRBJ1-5; D uncertain. This CDR3 has 11 residues. Germline CDR1 and CDR2: LNHNV and YYDKDF (reference sequence). V was pared by 8 bases and J by 5 bases, with 7 bases between. CDR3 in DNA: TGTGCCACCGGGCCCGATCAGCCCCAGCATTTT. Protein product: CATGPDQPQHF. Variable domain in full (rest from reference TRBV15 and TRBJ1-5): DAMVIQNPRYQVTQFGKPVTLSCSQTLNHNVMYWYQQKSSQAPKLLFHYYDKDFNNEADTPDNFQSRRPNTSFCFLDIRSPGLGDTAMYLCATGPDQPQHFGDGTRLSIL.

This clonotype appeared a single time. This chain's CDR3 is CASSPSGEQYF. The CDR3 region has the DNA TGTGCCAGTAGTCCCTCGGGAGAGCAGTACTTC. The gene calls are TRBV19 and TRBJ2-7; D is perhaps TRBD2 (5 bases). The CDR3 totals 11 residues. Trimming removed 5 bases from V and 7 bases from J, with 9 bases in between. In germline, CDR1 is LNHDA, CDR2 SQIVND (reference sequence).

This clonotype has just one count. This sequence joins TRBV3-1 and TRBJ2-7; 13 bases fit TRBD2. This CDR3 has 17 amino acids. The trim removed 2 bases at V and 4 bases at J, leaving 8 bases unmatched. Germline CDR1 and CDR2: LGHDT and YNNKEL (reference sequence). CDR3 sequence reads: CASSQLRGTSGTYEQYF. Written as DNA, the CDR3 is TGTGCCAGCAGCCAACTACGAGGGACTAGCGGGACGTACGAGCAGTACTTC.

This clonotype showed up just once. The rearrangement links TRBV7-2 to TRBJ2-1; possible D gene TRBD2, 5 bases. Looked up from germline, CDR1 is SGHTA and CDR2 is FQGNSA. CDR3 length: 15 amino acids. Trimming removed 5 bases at V and 0 bases at J, with 11 bases between. The chain's CDR3 is CASSGASGSYNEQFF. DNA of the CDR3: TGTGCCAGCAGCGGCGCGAGCGGCTCCTACAATGAGCAGTTCTTC.